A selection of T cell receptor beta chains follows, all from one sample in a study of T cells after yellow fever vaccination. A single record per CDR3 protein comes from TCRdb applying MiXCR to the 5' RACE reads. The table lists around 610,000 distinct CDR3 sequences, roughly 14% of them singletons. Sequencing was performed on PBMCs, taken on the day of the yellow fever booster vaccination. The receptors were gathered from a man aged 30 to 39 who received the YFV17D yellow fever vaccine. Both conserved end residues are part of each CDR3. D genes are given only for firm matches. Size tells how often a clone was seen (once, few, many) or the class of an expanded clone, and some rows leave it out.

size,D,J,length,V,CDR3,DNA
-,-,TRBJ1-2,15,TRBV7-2,CASSLQTGSAYGYTF,TGTGCCAGCAGCTTGCAGACAGGTTCGGCCTATGGCTACACCTTC
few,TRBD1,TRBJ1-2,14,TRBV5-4,CASSLQGAHYGYTF,TGTGCCAGCAGCTTACAGGGGGCGCATTATGGCTACACCTTC
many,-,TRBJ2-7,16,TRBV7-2,CASSLQRGRSSYEQYF,TGTGCCAGCAGCTTACAGAGGGGGAGGAGCTCCTACGAGCAGTACTTC
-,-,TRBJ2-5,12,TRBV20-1,CSARSMGETQYF,TGCAGTGCTAGGTCGATGGGGGAGACCCAGTACTTC
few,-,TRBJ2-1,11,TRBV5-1,CASSTGIEQFF,TGCGCCAGCAGCACCGGGATCGAGCAGTTCTTC
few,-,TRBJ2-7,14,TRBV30,CACSIGGSAYEQYF,TGTGCCTGTTCCATCGGGGGTAGCGCCTACGAGCAGTACTTC
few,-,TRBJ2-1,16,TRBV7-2,CASSLAGAGVYNEQFF,TGTGCCAGCAGCTTAGCTGGGGCGGGCGTATACAATGAGCAGTTCTTC
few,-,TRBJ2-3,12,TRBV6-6,CASRPGTDTQYF,TGTGCCAGCCGCCCAGGGACAGATACGCAGTATTTT
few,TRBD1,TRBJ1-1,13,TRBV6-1,CASSETGPTEAFF,TGTGCCAGCAGCGAGACAGGGCCCACTGAAGCTTTCTTT
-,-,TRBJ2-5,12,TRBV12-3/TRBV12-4,CASSMTRETQYF,TGTGCCAGCAGCATGACTAGGGAGACCCAGTACTTC
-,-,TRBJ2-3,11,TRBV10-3,CAISEADTQYF,TGTGCCATCAGTGAGGCGGATACGCAGTATTTT
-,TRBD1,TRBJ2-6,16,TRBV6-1,CASSPTGMVGANVLTF,TGTGCCAGCAGCCCGACAGGGATGGTTGGGGCCAACGTCCTGACTTTC
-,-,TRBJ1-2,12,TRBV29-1,CSVVMGTYGYTF,TGCAGCGTTGTTATGGGAACCTATGGCTACACCTTC
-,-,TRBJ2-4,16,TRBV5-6,CASSLISLLAKNIQYF,TGTGCCAGCAGCTTGATCAGTCTCCTAGCCAAAAACATTCAGTACTTC
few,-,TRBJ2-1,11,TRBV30,CAWTSLYEQFF,TGTGCCTGGACGTCCCTCTATGAGCAGTTCTTC
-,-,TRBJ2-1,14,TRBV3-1,CASSPRRRAGEQFF,TGTGCCAGCAGCCCGCGCCGGAGGGCCGGTGAGCAGTTCTTC
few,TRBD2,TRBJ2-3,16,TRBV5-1,CASSASQRESTDTQYF,TGCGCCAGCAGCGCCTCTCAGCGGGAGTCCACAGATACGCAGTATTTT
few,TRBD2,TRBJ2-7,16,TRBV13,CASSLRTSGSPYEQYF,TGTGCCAGCAGCTTAAGGACTAGCGGGAGTCCCTACGAGCAGTACTTC
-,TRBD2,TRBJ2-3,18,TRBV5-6,CASSSSGGVGGPTDTQYF,TGTGCCAGCAGCTCATCAGGAGGTGTGGGAGGGCCAACAGATACGCAGTATTTT
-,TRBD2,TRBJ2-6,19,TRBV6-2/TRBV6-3,CASSQAGGSFLSGANVLTF,TGTGCCAGCAGCCAGGCGGGGGGGAGCTTTCTTTCTGGGGCCAACGTCCTGACTTTC
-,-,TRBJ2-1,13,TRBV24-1,CATSAANYNEQFF,TGTGCCACCAGTGCTGCGAACTACAATGAGCAGTTCTTC
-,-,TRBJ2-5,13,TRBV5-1,CASSLGSIETQYF,TGCGCCAGCAGCTTGGGTAGCATAGAGACCCAGTACTTC
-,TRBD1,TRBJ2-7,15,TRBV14,CASSQELGQGDEQYF,TGTGCCAGCAGCCAAGAATTAGGACAGGGGGACGAGCAGTACTTC